The TCR beta chain described here comes from a study of cytomegalovirus exposure and HLA in healthy donors. This CDR3 comprises 16 residues. Trimming removed 0 bases from V and 2 bases from J, with 14 bases in between. Germline CDR1 and CDR2: SGHRS and YFSETQ. Overall study results and limits: Further analysis, carried out later, found HLA-associated TCR beta chains more clonally expanded than equally common other chains.

PCR was performed using 60 Vbeta and 13 Jbeta primers. Profiled with immunoSEQ multiplex PCR; TCRdb holds only in-frame clones, not every one. The sample lists fewer than 200,000 clones, roughly 81% occurring once. Comment on this clone: Its target is not known.

The chain links TRBV5-1 to TRBJ2-5, with a tentative D call TRBD1 (5 bases). The TCR sequence derives from a man younger than 40 in good health and CMV-seropositive. The sample was PBMCs. CDR3 sequence reads: CASSLVRADKQETQYF. The CDR3 DNA sequence: TGCGCCAGCAGCTTGGTCAGGGCAGACAAGCAAGAGACCCAGTACTTC.